These T cell receptor beta chains were read from a single sample in a study of T-cell memory formation after mild COVID-19. TCRdb fed the 5' RACE reads into MiXCR, producing one record per CDR3 protein. The sample records about 100,000 distinct CDR3 sequences, around an eighth being singletons. Source material: PBMCs or a T cell subset sorted from them (not recorded which). The receptors stem from a man aged 18 to 30 who had mild COVID-19 (a few samples of this study predate the infection). Cell type and time point are not known. The CDR3 runs from the conserved cysteine through the conserved F or W. A D gene is named only where the DNA matches it firmly. Size is omitted from some rows. Given values are once, few, many or a class for expanded clones.

d_gene: .; abundance: few; v_gene: TRBV5-1; j_gene: TRBJ1-1; CDR3nt: TGCGCCAGCAGCTTGGGGGTCACGGAGGAGAAGGGCACTGAAGCTTTCTTT; CDR3aa: CASSLGVTEEKGTEAFF
d_gene: TRBD2; abundance: .; v_gene: TRBV9; j_gene: TRBJ2-1; CDR3nt: TGTGCCTTCCGGCGGGGGGGGCGCTACAATGAGCAGTTCTTC; CDR3aa: CAFRRGGRYNEQFF
d_gene: .; abundance: few; v_gene: TRBV9; j_gene: TRBJ2-2; CDR3nt: TGTGCCAGCAGCGTAGCCGGAACAACCGGGGAGCTGTTTTTT; CDR3aa: CASSVAGTTGELFF
d_gene: TRBD2; abundance: many; v_gene: TRBV7-7; j_gene: TRBJ2-1; CDR3nt: TGTGCTAGCAGCTTGGATTGGGGGGGTGAGCAGTTCTTC; CDR3aa: CASSLDWGGEQFF
d_gene: .; abundance: .; v_gene: TRBV12-3/TRBV12-4; j_gene: TRBJ2-5; CDR3nt: TGTGCCAGCAGGGGGGATTGGGAGACCCAGTACTTC; CDR3aa: CASRGDWETQYF
d_gene: TRBD1; abundance: few; v_gene: TRBV28; j_gene: TRBJ2-1; CDR3nt: TGTGCCAGCAGTTCGGGGACAGGGGTGATCAATGAGCAGTTCTTC; CDR3aa: CASSSGTGVINEQFF
d_gene: TRBD1; abundance: few; v_gene: TRBV7-9; j_gene: TRBJ1-5; CDR3nt: TGTGCCAGCAGCCCGACAGGGTTGGAAAATCAGCCCCAGCATTTT; CDR3aa: CASSPTGLENQPQHF
d_gene: .; abundance: many; v_gene: TRBV25-1; j_gene: TRBJ2-5; CDR3nt: TGTGCCAGCAGTGGCAGGACCCAAGAGACCCAGTACTTC; CDR3aa: CASSGRTQETQYF
d_gene: .; abundance: few; v_gene: TRBV7-9; j_gene: TRBJ1-4; CDR3nt: TGTGCCAGCAGCCCGGCAACTAATGAAAAACTGTTTTTT; CDR3aa: CASSPATNEKLFF
d_gene: .; abundance: .; v_gene: TRBV5-5; j_gene: TRBJ1-5; CDR3nt: TGTGCCAGCAGCTTTCGGGCCCTCAATCAGCCCCAGCATTTT; CDR3aa: CASSFRALNQPQHF
d_gene: .; abundance: .; v_gene: TRBV7-9; j_gene: TRBJ2-5; CDR3nt: TGTGCCAGCAGCTTAGTGGGGGCGTACCAAGAGACCCAGTACTTC; CDR3aa: CASSLVGAYQETQYF